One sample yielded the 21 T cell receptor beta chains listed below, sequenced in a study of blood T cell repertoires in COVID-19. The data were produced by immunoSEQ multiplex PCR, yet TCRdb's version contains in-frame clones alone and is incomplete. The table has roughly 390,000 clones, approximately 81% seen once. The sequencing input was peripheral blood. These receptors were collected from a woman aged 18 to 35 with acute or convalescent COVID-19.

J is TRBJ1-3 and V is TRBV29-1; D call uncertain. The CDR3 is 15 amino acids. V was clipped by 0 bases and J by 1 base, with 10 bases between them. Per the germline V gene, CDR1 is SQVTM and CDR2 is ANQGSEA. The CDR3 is CSVEDGAISGNTIYF. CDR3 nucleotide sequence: TGCAGCGTTGAAGACGGAGCCATTTCTGGAAACACCATATATTTT.

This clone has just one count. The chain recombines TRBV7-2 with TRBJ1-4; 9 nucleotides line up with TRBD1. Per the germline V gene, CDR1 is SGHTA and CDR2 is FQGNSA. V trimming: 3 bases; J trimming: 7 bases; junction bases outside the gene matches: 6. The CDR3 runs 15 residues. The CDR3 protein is CASSFETGGGEKLFF. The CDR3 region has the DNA TGTGCCAGCAGCTTCGAGACAGGGGGAGGTGAAAAACTGTTTTTT.

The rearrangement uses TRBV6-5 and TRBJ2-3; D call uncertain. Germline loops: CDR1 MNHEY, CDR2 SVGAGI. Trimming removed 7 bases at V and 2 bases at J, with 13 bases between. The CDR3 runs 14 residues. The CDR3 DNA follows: TGTGCCAGCACCGTCAACCCAGACACAGATACGCAGTATTTT. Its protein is CASTVNPDTDTQYF.

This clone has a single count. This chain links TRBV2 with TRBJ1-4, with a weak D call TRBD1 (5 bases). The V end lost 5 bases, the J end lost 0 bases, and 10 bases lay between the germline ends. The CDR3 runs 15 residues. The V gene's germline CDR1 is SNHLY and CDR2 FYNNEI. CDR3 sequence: CASSRGGTTNEKLFF. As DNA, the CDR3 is TGTGCCAGCAGTCGGGGGGGGACAACTAATGAAAAACTGTTTTTT.

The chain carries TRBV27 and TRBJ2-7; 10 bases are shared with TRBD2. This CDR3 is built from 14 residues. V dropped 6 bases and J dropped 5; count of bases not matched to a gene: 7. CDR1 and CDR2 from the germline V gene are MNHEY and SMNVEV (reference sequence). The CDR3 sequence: CASSQLAGTHEQYF. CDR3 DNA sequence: TGTGCCAGCAGCCAACTAGCGGGAACCCACGAGCAGTACTTC.

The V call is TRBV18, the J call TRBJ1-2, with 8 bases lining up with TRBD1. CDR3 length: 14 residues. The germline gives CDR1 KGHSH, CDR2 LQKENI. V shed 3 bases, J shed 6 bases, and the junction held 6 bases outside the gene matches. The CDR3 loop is CASSPGTGFNGYTF. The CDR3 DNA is TGTGCCAGCTCACCCGGGACAGGCTTCAATGGCTACACCTTC.

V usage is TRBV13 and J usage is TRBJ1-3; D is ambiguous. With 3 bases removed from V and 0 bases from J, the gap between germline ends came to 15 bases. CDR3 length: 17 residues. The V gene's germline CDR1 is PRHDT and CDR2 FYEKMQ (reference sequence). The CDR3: CASSLEGATNSGNTIYF. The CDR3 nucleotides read TGTGCCAGCAGCTTGGAGGGAGCGACTAACTCTGGAAACACCATATATTTT.

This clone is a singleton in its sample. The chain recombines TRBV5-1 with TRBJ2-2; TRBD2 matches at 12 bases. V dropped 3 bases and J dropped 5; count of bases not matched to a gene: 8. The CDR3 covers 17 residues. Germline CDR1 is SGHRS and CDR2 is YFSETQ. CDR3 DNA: TGCGCCAGCAGCTCTTCTCTAGCGGGAGGGAAGACCGGGGAGCTGTTTTTT. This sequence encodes CASSSSLAGGKTGELFF.

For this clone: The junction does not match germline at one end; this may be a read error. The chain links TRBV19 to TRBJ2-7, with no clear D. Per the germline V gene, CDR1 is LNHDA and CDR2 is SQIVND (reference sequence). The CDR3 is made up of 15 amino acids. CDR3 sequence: CASSIGVIPSYEQYF. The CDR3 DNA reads TGTGCAAGTAGTATTGGAGTTATCCCCTCCTACGAGCAGTACTTC.

CDR3 residues: CASSVVAGGRGYTF. The CDR3 DNA reads as TGTGCCAGCAGCGTAGTGGCAGGGGGCCGGGGCTACACCTTC. This sequence joins TRBV9 and TRBJ1-2; 8 nucleotides match TRBD1. Trimming removed 0 bases from V and 8 bases from J; junction bases left unmatched: 6. The CDR3 is 14 residues long. Germline CDR1 SGDLS, CDR2 YYNGEE.

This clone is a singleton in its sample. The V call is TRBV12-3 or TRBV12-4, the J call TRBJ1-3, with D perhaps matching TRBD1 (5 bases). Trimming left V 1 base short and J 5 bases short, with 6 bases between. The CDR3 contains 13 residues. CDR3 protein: CASSLGQRNTIYF. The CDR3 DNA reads TGTGCCAGCAGTTTAGGACAGAGAAACACCATATATTTT.

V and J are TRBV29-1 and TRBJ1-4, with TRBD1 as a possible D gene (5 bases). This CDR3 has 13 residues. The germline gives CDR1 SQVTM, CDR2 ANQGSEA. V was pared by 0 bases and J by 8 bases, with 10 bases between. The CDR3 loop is CSVEDGGGEKLFF. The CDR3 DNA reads TGCAGCGTTGAAGATGGCGGGGGGGAAAAACTGTTTTTT. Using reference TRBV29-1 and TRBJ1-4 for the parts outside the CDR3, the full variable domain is SAVISQKPSRDICQRGTSLTIQCQVDSQVTMMFWYRQQPGQSLTLIATANQGSEATYESGFVIDKFPISRPNLTFSTLTVSNMSPEDSSIYLCSVEDGGGEKLFFGSGTQLSVL.

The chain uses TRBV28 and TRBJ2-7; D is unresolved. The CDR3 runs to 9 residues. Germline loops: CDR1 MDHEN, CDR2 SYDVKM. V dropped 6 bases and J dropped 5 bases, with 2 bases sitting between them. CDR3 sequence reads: CASSDEQYF. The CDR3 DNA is TGTGCCAGCAGCGACGAGCAGTACTTC. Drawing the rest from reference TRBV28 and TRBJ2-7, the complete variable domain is DVKVTQSSRYLVKRTGEKVFLECVQDMDHENMFWYRQDPGLGLRLIYFSYDVKMKEKGDIPEGYSVSREKKERFSLILESASTNQTSMYLCASSDEQYFGPGTRLTVT.

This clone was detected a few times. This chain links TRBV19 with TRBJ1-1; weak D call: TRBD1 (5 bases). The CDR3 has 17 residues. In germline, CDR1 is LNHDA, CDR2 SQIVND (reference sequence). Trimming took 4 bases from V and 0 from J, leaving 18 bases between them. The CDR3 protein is CASSSSRTKKVNTEAFF. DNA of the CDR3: TGTGCCAGTAGTAGTTCCCGGACAAAGAAAGTGAACACTGAAGCTTTCTTT.

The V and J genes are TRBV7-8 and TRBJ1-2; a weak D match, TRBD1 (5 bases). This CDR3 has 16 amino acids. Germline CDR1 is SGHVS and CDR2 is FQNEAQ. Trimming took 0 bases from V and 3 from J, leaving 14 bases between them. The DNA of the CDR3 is TGTGCCAGCAGCTTAGCGCAGGGAATAGGGCACTATGGCTACACCTTC. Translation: CASSLAQGIGHYGYTF. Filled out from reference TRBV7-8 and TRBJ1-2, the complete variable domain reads GAGVSQSPRYKVAKRGQDVALRCDPISGHVSLFWYQQALGQGPEFLTYFQNEAQLDKSGLPSDRFFAERPEGSVSTLKIQRTQQEDSAVYLCASSLAQGIGHYGYTFGSGTRLTVV.

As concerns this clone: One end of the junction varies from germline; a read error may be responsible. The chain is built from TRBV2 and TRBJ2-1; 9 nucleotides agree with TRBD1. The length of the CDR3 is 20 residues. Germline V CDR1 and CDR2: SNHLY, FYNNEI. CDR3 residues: CVSRYLGFVARDRDDNEQFF. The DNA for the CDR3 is TGTGTCAGCCGCTACCTAGGTTTCGTGGCCAGGGACAGGGACGACAATGAGCAGTTCTTC.

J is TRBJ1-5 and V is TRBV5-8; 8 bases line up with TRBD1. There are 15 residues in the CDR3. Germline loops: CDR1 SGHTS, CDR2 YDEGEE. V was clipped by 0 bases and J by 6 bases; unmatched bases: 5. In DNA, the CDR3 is TGTGCCAGCAGCTTGGGCAGGGGGCTTAGTCAGCCCCAGCATTTT. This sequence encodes CASSLGRGLSQPQHF.

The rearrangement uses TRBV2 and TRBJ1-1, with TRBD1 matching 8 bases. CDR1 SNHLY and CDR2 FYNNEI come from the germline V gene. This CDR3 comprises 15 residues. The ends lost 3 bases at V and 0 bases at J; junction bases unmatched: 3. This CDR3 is CASSDWDRMNTEAFF. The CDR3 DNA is TGTGCCAGCAGTGATTGGGACAGGATGAACACTGAAGCTTTCTTT.

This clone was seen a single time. CDR3 residues: CASKINREMDTEAFF. Written as DNA, the CDR3 is TGTGCCAGCAAAATCAACAGGGAAATGGACACTGAAGCTTTCTTT. V is TRBV6-5 and J is TRBJ1-1; possible D gene TRBD1, 6 bases. CDR1 is MNHEY and CDR2 is SVGAGI in the germline V gene. V was shortened by 7 bases and J by 3 bases, with 18 bases between the two germline ends. CDR3 length: 15 amino acids.

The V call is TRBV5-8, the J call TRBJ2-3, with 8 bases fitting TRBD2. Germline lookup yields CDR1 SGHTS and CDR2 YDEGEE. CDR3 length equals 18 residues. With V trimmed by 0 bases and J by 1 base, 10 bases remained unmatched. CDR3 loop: CASSLESGGTFGTDTQYF. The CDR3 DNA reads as TGTGCCAGCAGCTTGGAGAGCGGGGGCACGTTCGGCACAGATACGCAGTATTTT. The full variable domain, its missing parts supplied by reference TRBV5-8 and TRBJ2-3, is EAGVTQSPTHLIKTRGQQATLRCSPISGHTSVYWYQQALGLGLQFLLWYDEGEERNRGNFPPRFSGRQFPNYSSELNVNALELEDSALYLCASSLESGGTFGTDTQYFGPGTRLTVL.

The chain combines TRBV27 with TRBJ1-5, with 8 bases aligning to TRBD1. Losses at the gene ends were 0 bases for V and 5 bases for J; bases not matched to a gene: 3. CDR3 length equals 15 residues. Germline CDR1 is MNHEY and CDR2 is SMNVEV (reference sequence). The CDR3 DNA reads TGTGCCAGCAGTTTATCTGGACAGGGTCATCAGCCCCAGCATTTT. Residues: CASSLSGQGHQPQHF.